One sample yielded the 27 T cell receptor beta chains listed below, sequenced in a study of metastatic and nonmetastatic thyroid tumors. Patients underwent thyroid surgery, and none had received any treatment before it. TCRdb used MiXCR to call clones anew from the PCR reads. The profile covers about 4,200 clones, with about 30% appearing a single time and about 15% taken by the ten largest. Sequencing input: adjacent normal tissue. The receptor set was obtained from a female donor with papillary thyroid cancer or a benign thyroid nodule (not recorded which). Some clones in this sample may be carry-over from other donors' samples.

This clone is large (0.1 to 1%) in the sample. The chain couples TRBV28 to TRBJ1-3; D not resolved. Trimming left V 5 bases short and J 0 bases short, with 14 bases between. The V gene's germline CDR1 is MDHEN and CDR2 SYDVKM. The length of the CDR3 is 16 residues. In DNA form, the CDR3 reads TGTGCCAGCAGTACTAACACCTTGAGCTCTGGAAACACCATATATTTT. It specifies CASSTNTLSSGNTIYF.

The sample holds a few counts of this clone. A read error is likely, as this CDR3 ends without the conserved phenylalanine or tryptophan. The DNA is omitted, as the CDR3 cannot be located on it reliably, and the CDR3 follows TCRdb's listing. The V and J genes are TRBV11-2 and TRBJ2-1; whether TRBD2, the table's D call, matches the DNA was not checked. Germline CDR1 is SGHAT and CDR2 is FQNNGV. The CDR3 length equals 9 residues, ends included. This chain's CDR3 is CASSSLAGE.

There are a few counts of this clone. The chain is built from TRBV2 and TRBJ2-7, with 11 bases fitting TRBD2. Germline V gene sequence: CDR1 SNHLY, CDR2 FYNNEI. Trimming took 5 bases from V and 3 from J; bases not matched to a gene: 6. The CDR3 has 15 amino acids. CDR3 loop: CASSPGTSGNYEQYF. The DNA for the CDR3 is TGTGCCAGCAGTCCCGGGACTAGCGGTAACTACGAGCAGTACTTC.

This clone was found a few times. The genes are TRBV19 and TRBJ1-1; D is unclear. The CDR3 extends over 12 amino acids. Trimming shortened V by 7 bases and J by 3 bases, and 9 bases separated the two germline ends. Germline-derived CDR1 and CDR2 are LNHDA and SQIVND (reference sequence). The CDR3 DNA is TGTGCCAGTAATACGGGATACACTGAAGCTTTCTTT. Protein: CASNTGYTEAFF.

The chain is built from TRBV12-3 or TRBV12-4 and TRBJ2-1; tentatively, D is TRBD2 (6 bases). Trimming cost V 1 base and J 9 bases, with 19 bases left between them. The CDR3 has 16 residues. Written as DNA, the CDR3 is TGTGCCAGCAGTTTAGGGACTATCGGGAGAATAGGTGAGCAGTTCTTC. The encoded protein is CASSLGTIGRIGEQFF.

The CDR3 DNA sequence: TGTGCCAGCAGCTTAGGGACAGGCAATTCACCCCTCCACTTT. Translated: CASSLGTGNSPLHF. V usage is TRBV11-2 and J usage is TRBJ1-6, with 7 bases aligning to TRBD1. CDR3 length equals 14 residues. The germline V gene encodes CDR1 SGHAT and CDR2 FQNNGV. With V trimmed by 1 base and J by 7 bases, 1 base remained unmatched.

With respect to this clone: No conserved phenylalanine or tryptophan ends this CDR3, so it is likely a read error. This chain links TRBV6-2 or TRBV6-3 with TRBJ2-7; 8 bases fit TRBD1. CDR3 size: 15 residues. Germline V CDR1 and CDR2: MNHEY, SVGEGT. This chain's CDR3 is CASIYRGQGPYQQYL. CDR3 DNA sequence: TGTGCCAGCATTTACCGAGGACAGGGACCCTACCAGCAGTACTTA.

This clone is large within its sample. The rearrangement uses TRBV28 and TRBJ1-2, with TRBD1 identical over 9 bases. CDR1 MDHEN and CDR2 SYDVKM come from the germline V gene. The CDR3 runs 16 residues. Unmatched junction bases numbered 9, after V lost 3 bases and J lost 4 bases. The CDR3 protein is CASSLIRGQGAYGYTF. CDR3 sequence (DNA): TGTGCCAGCAGTTTGATCAGGGGACAGGGAGCCTATGGCTACACCTTC.

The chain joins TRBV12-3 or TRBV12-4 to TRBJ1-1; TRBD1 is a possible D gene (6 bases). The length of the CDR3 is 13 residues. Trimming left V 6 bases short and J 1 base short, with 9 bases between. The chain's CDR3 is CASSRQANTEAFF. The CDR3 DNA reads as TGTGCCAGCAGCCGACAGGCGAACACTGAAGCTTTCTTT.

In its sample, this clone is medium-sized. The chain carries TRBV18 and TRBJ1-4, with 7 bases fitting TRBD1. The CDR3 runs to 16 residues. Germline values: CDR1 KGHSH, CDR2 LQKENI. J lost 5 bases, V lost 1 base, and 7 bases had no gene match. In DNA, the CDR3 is TGTGCCAGCTCACCACGCTTGACAGGGAGGAATGAAAAACTGTTTTTT. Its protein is CASSPRLTGRNEKLFF.

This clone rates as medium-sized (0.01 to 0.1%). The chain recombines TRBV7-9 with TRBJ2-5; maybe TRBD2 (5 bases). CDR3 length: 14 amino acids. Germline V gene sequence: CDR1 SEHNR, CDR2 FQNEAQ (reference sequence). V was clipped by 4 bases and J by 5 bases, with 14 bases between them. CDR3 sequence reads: CASSSPGGWETQYF. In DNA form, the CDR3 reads TGTGCCAGCAGCTCCCCCGGCGGGTGGGAGACCCAGTACTTC.

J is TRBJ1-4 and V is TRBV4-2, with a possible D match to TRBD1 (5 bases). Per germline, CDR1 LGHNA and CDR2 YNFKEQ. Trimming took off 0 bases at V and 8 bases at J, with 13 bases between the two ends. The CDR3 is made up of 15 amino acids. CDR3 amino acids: CASSQEGQVGEKLFF. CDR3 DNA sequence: TGTGCCAGCAGCCAAGAGGGGCAAGTGGGGGAAAAACTGTTTTTT.

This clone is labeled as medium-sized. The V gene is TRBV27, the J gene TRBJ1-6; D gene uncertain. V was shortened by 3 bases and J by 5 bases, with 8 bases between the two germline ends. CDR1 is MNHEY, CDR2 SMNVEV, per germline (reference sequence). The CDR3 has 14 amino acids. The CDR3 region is CASSLRPDNSPLHF. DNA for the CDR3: TGTGCCAGCAGTTTGCGACCGGATAATTCACCCCTCCACTTT.

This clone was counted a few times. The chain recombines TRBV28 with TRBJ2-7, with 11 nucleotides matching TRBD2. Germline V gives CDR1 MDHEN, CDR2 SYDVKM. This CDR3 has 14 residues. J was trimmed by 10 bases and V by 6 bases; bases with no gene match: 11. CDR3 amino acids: CASSRQTSGEIQYF. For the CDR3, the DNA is TGTGCCAGCAGCCGCCAGACTAGCGGGGAAATACAGTACTTC. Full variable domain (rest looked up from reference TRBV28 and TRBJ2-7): DVKVTQSSRYLVKRTGEKVFLECVQDMDHENMFWYRQDPGLGLRLIYFSYDVKMKEKGDIPEGYSVSREKKERFSLILESASTNQTSMYLCASSRQTSGEIQYFGPGTRLTVT.

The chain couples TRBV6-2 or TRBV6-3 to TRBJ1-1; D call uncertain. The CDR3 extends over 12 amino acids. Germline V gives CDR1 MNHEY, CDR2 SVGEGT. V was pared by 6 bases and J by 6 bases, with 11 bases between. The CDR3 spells CASRIGRAEAFF. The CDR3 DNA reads TGTGCCAGCAGGATCGGACGGGCTGAAGCTTTCTTT.

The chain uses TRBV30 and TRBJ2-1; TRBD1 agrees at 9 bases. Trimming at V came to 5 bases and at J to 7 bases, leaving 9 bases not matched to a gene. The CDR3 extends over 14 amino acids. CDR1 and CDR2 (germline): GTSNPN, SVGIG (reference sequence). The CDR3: CAWETGGIGNEQFF. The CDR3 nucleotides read TGTGCCTGGGAAACAGGGGGCATAGGGAATGAGCAGTTCTTC.

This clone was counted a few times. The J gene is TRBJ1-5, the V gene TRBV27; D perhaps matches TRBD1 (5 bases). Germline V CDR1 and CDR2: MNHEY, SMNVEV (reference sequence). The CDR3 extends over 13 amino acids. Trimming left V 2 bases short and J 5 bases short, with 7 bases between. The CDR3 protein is CASSLGGYQPQHF. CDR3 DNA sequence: TGTGCCAGCAGTTTAGGGGGTTATCAGCCCCAGCATTTT.

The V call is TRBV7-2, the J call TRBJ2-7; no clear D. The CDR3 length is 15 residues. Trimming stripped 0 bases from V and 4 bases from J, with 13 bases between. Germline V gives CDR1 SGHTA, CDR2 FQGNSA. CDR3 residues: CASSLAGSQTYEQYF. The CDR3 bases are TGTGCCAGCAGCTTAGCCGGCTCTCAGACGTACGAGCAGTACTTC.

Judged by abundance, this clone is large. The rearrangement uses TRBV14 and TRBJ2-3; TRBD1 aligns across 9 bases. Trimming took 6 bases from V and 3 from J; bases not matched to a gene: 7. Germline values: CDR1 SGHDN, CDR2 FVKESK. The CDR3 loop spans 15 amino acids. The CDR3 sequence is CASSLTGGLTDTQYF. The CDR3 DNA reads TGTGCCAGCAGTCTGACAGGGGGTTTAACAGATACGCAGTATTTT.

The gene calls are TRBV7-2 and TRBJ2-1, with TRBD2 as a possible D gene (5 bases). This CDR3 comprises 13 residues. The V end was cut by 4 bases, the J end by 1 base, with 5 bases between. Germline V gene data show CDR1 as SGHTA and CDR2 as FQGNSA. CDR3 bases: TGTGCCAGCAGCTGGAGGTCCTACAATGAGCAGTTCTTC. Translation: CASSWRSYNEQFF.

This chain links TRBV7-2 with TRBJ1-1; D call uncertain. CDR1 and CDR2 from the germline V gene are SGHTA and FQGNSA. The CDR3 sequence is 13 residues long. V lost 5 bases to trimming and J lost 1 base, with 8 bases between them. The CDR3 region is CASSPAGNTEAFF. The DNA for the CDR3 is TGTGCCAGCAGCCCGGCGGGGAACACTGAAGCTTTCTTT.

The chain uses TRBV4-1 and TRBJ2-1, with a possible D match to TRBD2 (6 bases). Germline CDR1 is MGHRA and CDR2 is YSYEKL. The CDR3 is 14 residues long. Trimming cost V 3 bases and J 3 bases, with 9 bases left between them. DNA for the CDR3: TGCGCCAGCAGCCAGGCTAGCGACTACAATGAGCAGTTCTTC. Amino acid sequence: CASSQASDYNEQFF.

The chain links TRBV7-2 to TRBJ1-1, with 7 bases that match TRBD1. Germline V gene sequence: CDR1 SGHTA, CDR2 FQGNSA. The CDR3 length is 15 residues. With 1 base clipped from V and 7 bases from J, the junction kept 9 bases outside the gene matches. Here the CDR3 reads CASSLEKGAQGEAFF. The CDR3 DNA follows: TGTGCCAGCAGCTTAGAGAAGGGGGCGCAAGGTGAAGCTTTCTTT. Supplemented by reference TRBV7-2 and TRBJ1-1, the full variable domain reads GAGVSQSPSNKVTEKGKDVELRCDPISGHTALYWYRQSLGQGLEFLIYFQGNSAPDKSGLPSDRFSAERTGGSVSTLTIQRTQQEDSAVYLCASSLEKGAQGEAFFGQGTRLTVV.

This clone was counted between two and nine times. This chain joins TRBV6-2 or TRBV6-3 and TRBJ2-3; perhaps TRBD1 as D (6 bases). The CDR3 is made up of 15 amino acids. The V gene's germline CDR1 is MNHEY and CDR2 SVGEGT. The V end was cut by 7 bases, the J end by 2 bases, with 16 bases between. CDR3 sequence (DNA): TGTGCCAGCACCCGCAGGGGCAGGGCCACAGATACGCAGTATTTT. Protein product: CASTRRGRATDTQYF.

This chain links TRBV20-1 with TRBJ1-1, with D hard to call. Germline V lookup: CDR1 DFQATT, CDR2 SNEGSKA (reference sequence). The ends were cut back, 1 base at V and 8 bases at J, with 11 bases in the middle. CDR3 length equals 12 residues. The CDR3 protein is CSARVDTGEAFF. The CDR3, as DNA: TGCAGTGCTAGAGTCGACACTGGCGAAGCTTTCTTT.

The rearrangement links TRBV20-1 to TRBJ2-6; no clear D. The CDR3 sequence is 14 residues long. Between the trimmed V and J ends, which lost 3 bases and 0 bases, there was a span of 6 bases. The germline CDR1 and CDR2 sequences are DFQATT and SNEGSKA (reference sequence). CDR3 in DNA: TGCAGTGCTAGCGCGGACTCTGGGGCCAACGTCCTGACTTTC. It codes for CSASADSGANVLTF.

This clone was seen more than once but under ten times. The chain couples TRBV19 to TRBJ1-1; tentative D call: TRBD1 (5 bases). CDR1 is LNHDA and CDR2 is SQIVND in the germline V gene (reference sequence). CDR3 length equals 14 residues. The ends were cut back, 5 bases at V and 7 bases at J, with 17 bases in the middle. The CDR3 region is CASSPTGTPREAFF. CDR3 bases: TGTGCCAGTAGTCCGACCGGGACTCCTCGTGAAGCTTTCTTT. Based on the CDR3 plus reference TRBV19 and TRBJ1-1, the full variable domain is DGGITQSPKYLFRKEGQNVTLSCEQNLNHDAMYWYRQDPGQGLRLIYYSQIVNDFQKGDIAEGYSVSREKKESFPLTVTSAQKNPTAFYLCASSPTGTPREAFFGQGTRLTVV.